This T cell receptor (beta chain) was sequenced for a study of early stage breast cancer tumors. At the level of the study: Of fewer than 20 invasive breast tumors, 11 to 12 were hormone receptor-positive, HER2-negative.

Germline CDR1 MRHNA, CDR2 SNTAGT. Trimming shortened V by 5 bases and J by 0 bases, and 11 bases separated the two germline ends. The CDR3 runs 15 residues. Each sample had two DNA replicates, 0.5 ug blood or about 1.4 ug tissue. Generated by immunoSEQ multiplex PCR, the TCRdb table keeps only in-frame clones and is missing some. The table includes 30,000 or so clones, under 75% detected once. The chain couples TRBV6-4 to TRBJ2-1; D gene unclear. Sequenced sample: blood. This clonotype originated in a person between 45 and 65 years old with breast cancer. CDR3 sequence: CASSPLSGSYNEQFF. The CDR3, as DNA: TGTGCCAGCAGTCCCCTGTCGGGCTCCTACAATGAGCAGTTCTTC.